The 15 T cell receptor beta chains reported below all come from one sample, sequenced in a study of blood T cells in healthy people across ages. Through a sample-barcoded 5' primer and a J-beta primer mix, a second PCR was run for 7 to 11 cycles. MiXCR, run by TCRdb on the 5' RACE reads, gives a single entry per CDR3 protein. The table has around 1,700,000 distinct CDR3 sequences, 28% seen once. Sequencing input: blood. The receptors originated from a woman between 25 and 40 years old in good health.

The V gene is TRBV5-1, the J gene TRBJ2-1; 9 bases are a match to TRBD2. The CDR3 contains 17 residues. Germline lookup yields CDR1 SGHRS and CDR2 YFSETQ. With 2 bases clipped from V and 11 bases from J, the junction kept 17 bases outside the gene matches. The CDR3 DNA is TGCGCCAGCAGCTTCGCCCTTCGGAGCGGGGGGAGGGGTAAGCAGTTCTTC. Protein sequence: CASSFALRSGGRGKQFF.

CDR3 loop: CASSLGRVLNTEAFF. CDR3 nucleotides: TGTGCCAGCAGCTTAGGCCGGGTCCTGAACACTGAAGCTTTCTTT. The chain couples TRBV11-3 to TRBJ1-1, with D hard to call. V shed 1 base and J shed 0 bases, with 9 bases lying between them. Per germline, CDR1 SGHNT and CDR2 YENEEA. The CDR3 consists of 15 residues.

The chain combines TRBV7-9 with TRBJ1-2, with TRBD1 matching over 8 bases. CDR3 length: 14 amino acids. V trimming: 3 bases; J trimming: 7 bases; junction bases outside the gene matches: 7. The V gene's germline CDR1 is SEHNR and CDR2 FQNEAQ (reference sequence). The CDR3 nucleotides are TGTGCCAGCAGCTTTGAGTCAGGGGGCGCTGGCTACACCTTC. It encodes CASSFESGGAGYTF. Together with reference TRBV7-9 and TRBJ1-2, the CDR3 gives the full variable domain: DTGVSQNPRHKITKRGQNVTFRCDPISEHNRLYWYRQTLGQGPEFLTYFQNEAQLEKSRLLSDRFSAERPKGSFSTLEIQRTEQGDSAMYLCASSFESGGAGYTFGSGTRLTVV.

This clonotype was counted a few times. The chain has TRBV29-1 and TRBJ1-5, with D maybe TRBD1 (5 bases). This CDR3 comprises 14 residues. Per germline, CDR1 SQVTM and CDR2 ANQGSEA. V gave up 4 bases and J gave up 2 bases, with 12 bases separating them. CDR3 region: CSVGSGGGNQPQHF. CDR3 DNA sequence: TGCAGCGTTGGATCGGGAGGGGGCAATCAGCCCCAGCATTTT.

This clonotype was picked up a small number of times. V usage is TRBV5-1 and J usage is TRBJ2-4; 8 positions agree with TRBD1. CDR3 size: 14 residues. Germline V gives CDR1 SGHRS, CDR2 YFSETQ. The junction had 6 bases not matched to a gene; V was cut back by 2 bases and J by 8 bases. CDR3 sequence: CASSLNGQGDIQYF. The CDR3 region has the DNA TGCGCCAGCAGCTTAAATGGACAGGGAGACATTCAGTACTTC.

The V call is TRBV7-7, the J call TRBJ2-1; 9 nucleotides agree with TRBD2. The CDR3 length is 15 residues. CDR1 is SSHAT and CDR2 is FNYEAQ in the germline V gene (reference sequence). V was pared by 1 base and J by 6 bases, with 4 bases of the junction left unmatched. The CDR3 region is CASSLGGGGGNEQFF. CDR3 coding DNA: TGTGCCAGCAGCTTAGGGGGCGGGGGGGGCAATGAGCAGTTCTTC.

Details on this clonotype: One end of the junction does not line up with germline, which may come from a read error. The gene calls are TRBV24-1 and TRBJ2-3; D possibly corresponds to TRBD1 (6 bases). The CDR3 is 15 amino acids. Per the germline V gene, CDR1 is KGHDR and CDR2 is SFDVKD. In nucleotides, the CDR3 is TGTGCCGCCAGTGATTTTAAGGGGGTCCCAGATACGCAGTATTTT. This sequence encodes CAASDFKGVPDTQYF.

V and J are TRBV7-3 and TRBJ2-5; 9 bases agree with TRBD2. CDR1 and CDR2 from the germline V gene are SGHTA and FQGTGA. This CDR3 comprises 14 residues. J lost 5 bases, V lost 8 bases, and 9 bases had no gene match. CDR3 coding DNA: TGTGCCAGCGGATGCGGGGGGGCCTCTGAGACCCAGTACTTC. Its translation is CASGCGGASETQYF. Combining the CDR3 with reference TRBV7-3 and TRBJ2-5 gives the whole variable domain GAGVSQTPSNKVTEKGKYVELRCDPISGHTALYWYRQSLGQGPEFLIYFQGTGAADDSGLPNDRFFAVRPEGSVSTLKIQRTERGDSAVYLCASGCGGASETQYFGPGTRLLVL.

This chain uses TRBV28 with TRBJ1-5, with D perhaps matching TRBD1 (6 bases). CDR3 length: 16 amino acids. Trimming pared 3 bases from V and 4 bases from J, leaving 16 bases between. Germline V gene lookup returns CDR1 MDHEN and CDR2 SYDVKM. The CDR3 region has the DNA TGTGCCAGCAGTTTGGGGGGCGCGATAAAAAATCAGCCCCAGCATTTT. Translating gives CASSLGGAIKNQPQHF.

J is TRBJ2-1 and V is TRBV3-1, with 9 bases aligning to TRBD1. The germline V gene encodes CDR1 LGHDT and CDR2 YNNKEL (reference sequence). This CDR3 is 16 amino acids long. J gave up 8 bases and V 6 bases, and 14 bases lay outside the gene matches. The CDR3 DNA reads as TGTGCCAGCAGGGGAAACCGGGGACAGGGACTGGATGAGCAGTTCTTC. Protein sequence: CASRGNRGQGLDEQFF.

On this clonotype: One end of the junction is discordant with germline, which a read error may explain. This chain joins TRBV20-1 and TRBJ1-1; D remains ambiguous. The germline CDR1 and CDR2 sequences are DFQATT and SNEGSKA (reference sequence). This CDR3 has 13 residues. The CDR3: CSARLGPNTGAFF. The CDR3 DNA is TGCAGTGCTAGATTGGGCCCGAACACTGGAGCTTTCTTT.

V is TRBV12-3 or TRBV12-4 and J is TRBJ2-2; D may be TRBD1 or TRBD2 (5 bases each). CDR3 size: 14 residues. The V end lost 2 bases, the J end lost 4 bases, and 8 bases lay between the germline ends. The CDR3 sequence: CASSLTGPTGELFF. The CDR3 DNA is TGTGCCAGCAGTTTAACGGGGCCCACCGGGGAGCTGTTTTTT.

The chain couples TRBV7-9 to TRBJ2-1, with 8 bases that match TRBD2. The CDR3 has 16 amino acids. J was trimmed by 4 bases and V by 5 bases; bases with no gene match: 10. Germline assignment: CDR1 SEHNR and CDR2 FQNEAQ (reference sequence). CDR3 protein: CASSPGGGRVYNEQFF. DNA for the CDR3: TGTGCCAGCAGCCCCGGGGGGGGGCGCGTGTACAATGAGCAGTTCTTC.

CDR3 DNA: TGCGCCAGCAGCCGAGAGACAGGGGGCTACGTTGACACCGGGGAGCTGTTTTTT. Translating it yields CASSRETGGYVDTGELFF. The chain joins TRBV4-1 to TRBJ2-2; TRBD1 agrees at 10 bases. The V segment lost 4 bases and the J segment 3 bases; nucleotides outside the gene matches: 11. CDR1 and CDR2 from the germline V gene are MGHRA and YSYEKL. There are 18 residues in the CDR3.

The gene calls are TRBV20-1 and TRBJ1-5, with TRBD1 matching 9 bases. Germline loops: CDR1 DFQATT, CDR2 SNEGSKA (reference sequence). The junction had 12 bases not matched to a gene; V was cut back by 0 bases and J by 6 bases. There are 17 residues in the CDR3. The CDR3 sequence is CSARDAGTGSNSQPQHF. CDR3 DNA sequence: TGCAGTGCTAGAGATGCCGGGACAGGGTCCAACAGTCAGCCCCAGCATTTT.